The rows below give T cell receptor beta chains drawn from one sample of a study of PD-1 blockade in classical Hodgkin lymphoma. Profiling relied on immunoSEQ multiplex PCR, and the TCRdb table lists in-frame clones only, not all of them. The sample lists about 4,200 clones, roughly 75% occurring once. This material consisted of peripheral blood mononuclear cells (PBMCs), taken at baseline. All receptors derive from a human donor with classical Hodgkin lymphoma. CDR3s include the opening cysteine and the closing phenylalanine or tryptophan. The order of the fields is D gene, V gene, clone size, J gene, CDR3 length, CDR3 DNA, CDR3 protein. D genes are given only for firm matches. Clone size, where shown, is once, few, many, or a class for clones that have expanded.

D: .; V: TRBV5-6; size: .; J: TRBJ1-3; length: 16; DNA: TGTGCCAGCAGCTTGGCGGTCGGCTGGGTCGGAAACACCATATATTTT; CDR3: CASSLAVGWVGNTIYF
D: .; V: TRBV6-6; size: few; J: TRBJ1-2; length: 15; DNA: TGTGCCATCCCATTCCGCCAGGGCTCGCAATATGGCTACACCTTC; CDR3: CAIPFRQGSQYGYTF
D: TRBD1; V: TRBV5-4; size: once; J: TRBJ2-3; length: 17; DNA: TGTGCCAGCAGCTTGGTTTCAGGGGGCGGTAGCACAGATACGCAGTATTTT; CDR3: CASSLVSGGGSTDTQYF
D: TRBD2; V: TRBV4-1; size: .; J: TRBJ2-5; length: 17; DNA: TGCGCCAGCAGCCTCACCCCGGCGGGGGGGCCCCGCGGGACCCAGTACTTC; CDR3: CASSLTPAGGPRGTQYF
D: TRBD2; V: TRBV28; size: medium-sized; J: TRBJ2-7; length: 16; DNA: TGTGCCAGCAGTCCAGATAGCGGGATCATCGCCTACGAGCAGTACTTC; CDR3: CASSPDSGIIAYEQYF
D: .; V: TRBV7-6; size: .; J: TRBJ2-2; length: 19; DNA: TGTGCCAGCAGCCGAGGGAGGTTACTCGGGGGCATGAACACCGGGGAGCTGTTTTTT; CDR3: CASSRGRLLGGMNTGELFF
D: TRBD1; V: TRBV28; size: .; J: TRBJ1-5; length: 15; DNA: TGTGCCAGCATCCCCGGACAGGGGGTGGATCAGCCCCAGCATTTT; CDR3: CASIPGQGVDQPQHF
D: TRBD2; V: TRBV30; size: few; J: TRBJ2-3; length: 15; DNA: TGTGCCTGGGAGGGGACTAGCGGATTCACAGATACGCAGTATTTT; CDR3: CAWEGTSGFTDTQYF
D: TRBD1; V: TRBV13; size: .; J: TRBJ1-4; length: 15; DNA: TGTGCCAGCAGCCGCCGTGGGACAGGGGTAGAAAAACTGTTTTTT; CDR3: CASSRRGTGVEKLFF
D: .; V: TRBV2; size: .; J: TRBJ1-5; length: 12; DNA: TGTGCCAGCCGGGTGGGCAATCAGCCCCAGCATTTT; CDR3: CASRVGNQPQHF
D: TRBD1; V: TRBV5-1; size: .; J: TRBJ2-7; length: 16; DNA: TGCGCCAGCAGCTCACCTCCGGGACAGGGCCCTACCGGGCAGTACTTC; CDR3: CASSSPPGQGPTGQYF
D: TRBD1; V: TRBV19; size: .; J: TRBJ2-1; length: 17; DNA: TGTGCCAGTAGTTCAACCCGGACAGGGGGCAGGCACAATGAGCAGTTCTTC; CDR3: CASSSTRTGGRHNEQFF
D: .; V: TRBV28; size: .; J: TRBJ1-2; length: 12; DNA: TGTGCCAGCAGTCCCCGTGCGGGGCGGGGGACCTTC; CDR3: CASSPRAGRGTF
D: .; V: TRBV6-6; size: .; J: TRBJ1-1; length: 14; DNA: TGTGCCAGCAGACCACGGGCCAAGAACACTGAAGCTTTCTTT; CDR3: CASRPRAKNTEAFF
D: .; V: TRBV5-4; size: .; J: TRBJ2-2; length: 15; DNA: TGTGCCAGCAGCCTCGGGGGATTCCGACGCGGGGAGCTGTTTTTT; CDR3: CASSLGGFRRGELFF
D: .; V: TRBV18; size: few; J: TRBJ1-5; length: 14; DNA: TGTGCCAGCTCACCGGATTATAGCAATCAGCCCCAGCATTTT; CDR3: CASSPDYSNQPQHF
D: TRBD1; V: TRBV28; size: .; J: TRBJ2-1; length: 16; DNA: TGTGCCAGCACCCAGGGGGTAGGCAGGGGGTCCAATGAGCAGTTCTTC; CDR3: CASTQGVGRGSNEQFF
D: TRBD2; V: TRBV5-4; size: once; J: TRBJ2-7; length: 13; DNA: TGTGCCAGCAGCAGGGGACTAGCCTACGAGCAGTACTTC; CDR3: CASSRGLAYEQYF
D: .; V: TRBV4-3; size: .; J: TRBJ2-7; length: 13; DNA: TGCGCCAGCAGCCGAGGAGTAAATGACGGAGCGTACTTC; CDR3: CASSRGVNDGAYF
D: TRBD1; V: TRBV28; size: .; J: TRBJ1-1; length: 13; DNA: TGTTCAGCATCCGGGACAGGCTACACTGAAGCTTTCTTT; CDR3: CSASGTGYTEAFF
D: .; V: TRBV18; size: once; J: TRBJ1-1; length: 17; DNA: TGTGCCAGCTCACCACCGTCGGTGGGAAAGACCGGTACTGAAGCTTTCTTT; CDR3: CASSPPSVGKTGTEAFF
D: .; V: TRBV28; size: .; J: TRBJ2-1; length: 15; DNA: TGTGCCAGCAGTAATCAGGGCCCAGGGATCAATGAGCAGTTCTTC; CDR3: CASSNQGPGINEQFF
D: .; V: TRBV28; size: .; J: TRBJ2-7; length: 10; DNA: TGTGCCGGCAGTTTTAACGAGCAGTACTTC; CDR3: CAGSFNEQYF
D: .; V: TRBV5-1; size: once; J: TRBJ1-5; length: 15; DNA: TGCGCCAGCAGCCCCTCGGGAGGGAACAATCAGCCCCAGCATTTT; CDR3: CASSPSGGNNQPQHF
D: .; V: TRBV30; size: few; J: TRBJ1-4; length: 14; DNA: TGTGCCTGGGGGCGGGACACTGAAAATGAAAAACTGTTTTTT; CDR3: CAWGRDTENEKLFF
D: TRBD2; V: TRBV27; size: once; J: TRBJ2-1; length: 16; DNA: TGTGCCAGCAGCGATACTTTGACTAGCGTCGGGAATGAGCAGTTCTTC; CDR3: CASSDTLTSVGNEQFF
D: .; V: TRBV15; size: .; J: TRBJ2-3; length: 16; DNA: TGTGCCACCAGCAGAGGGTGGGGAGAGAACACAGATACGCAGTATTTT; CDR3: CATSRGWGENTDTQYF
D: .; V: TRBV5-4; size: .; J: TRBJ2-4; length: 13; DNA: TGTGCCAGCAGCTTGGACGGGAAAAACATTCAGTACTTC; CDR3: CASSLDGKNIQYF
D: TRBD2; V: TRBV28; size: .; J: TRBJ2-1; length: 12; DNA: TGTGCCAGCGGGAGGGTAGACAATGAGCAGTTCTTC; CDR3: CASGRVDNEQFF
D: TRBD1; V: TRBV2; size: .; J: TRBJ1-5; length: 15; DNA: TGTGCCAGCACACGGGACAGCATTGACAATCAGCCCCAGCATTTT; CDR3: CASTRDSIDNQPQHF
D: .; V: TRBV15; size: .; J: TRBJ2-5; length: 16; DNA: TGTGCCACCAGCAGAGATTGGCAGGGTGTCGAAGAGACCCAGTACTTC; CDR3: CATSRDWQGVEETQYF
D: TRBD2; V: TRBV9; size: .; J: TRBJ2-3; length: 15; DNA: TGTGCCAGCACCCCTAGCGGTACTAGCACAGATACGCAGTATTTT; CDR3: CASTPSGTSTDTQYF
D: TRBD2; V: TRBV29-1; size: few; J: TRBJ2-7; length: 14; DNA: TGCAGCGTTGAAACCAGCGGGAAAGGTGGCGAGCAGTACTTC; CDR3: CSVETSGKGGEQYF
D: .; V: TRBV7-2; size: .; J: TRBJ1-6; length: 16; DNA: TGTGCCAGCAGACTAGAGGGGAGCTCCTATAATTCACCCCTCCACTTT; CDR3: CASRLEGSSYNSPLHF
D: .; V: TRBV7-9; size: .; J: TRBJ1-2; length: 12; DNA: TGTGCCAGCAGCTCGACTAAGGGTGGCTACACCTTC; CDR3: CASSSTKGGYTF
D: .; V: TRBV2; size: once; J: TRBJ2-3; length: 12; DNA: TGTGCCAGCATCCTTCGCACAGATACGCAGTATTTT; CDR3: CASILRTDTQYF
D: .; V: TRBV5-5; size: once; J: TRBJ1-3; length: 16; DNA: TGTGCCAGCAGCCCTCCGGGGGGCAGGTCTGGAAATACCATATATTTT; CDR3: CASSPPGGRSGNTIYF
D: .; V: TRBV5-6; size: .; J: TRBJ1-5; length: 14; DNA: TGTGCCAGCAGCCTCTATGACAGAAATCAGCCCCAGCATTTT; CDR3: CASSLYDRNQPQHF
D: .; V: TRBV19; size: .; J: TRBJ2-3; length: 13; DNA: TGTGCCAGTAGTAATAGGGGACTGGATACGCAGTATTTT; CDR3: CASSNRGLDTQYF
D: .; V: TRBV27; size: .; J: TRBJ1-1; length: 14; DNA: TGTGCCAGCAGCCCCGGCGGGGCGAACACTGAAGCTTTCTTT; CDR3: CASSPGGANTEAFF
D: TRBD1; V: TRBV9; size: .; J: TRBJ1-2; length: 16; DNA: TGTGCCAGCAGCGTAGGTGACAGGGTCCTTGGTGATGGCTACACCTTC; CDR3: CASSVGDRVLGDGYTF
D: .; V: TRBV28; size: .; J: TRBJ2-1; length: 13; DNA: TGTGCCAGCAGTTTGGTAGAATGGGGTGAGCAGTTCTTC; CDR3: CASSLVEWGEQFF
D: .; V: TRBV2; size: .; J: TRBJ1-2; length: 13; DNA: TGTGCCAGCAGTGAGGCACAGGGCTATGGCTACACCTTC; CDR3: CASSEAQGYGYTF
D: .; V: TRBV30; size: .; J: TRBJ2-3; length: 15; DNA: TGTGCCTGGAGTGTAACAGGGCTGAGCACAGATACGCAGTATTTT; CDR3: CAWSVTGLSTDTQYF
D: .; V: TRBV19; size: once; J: TRBJ1-5; length: 15; DNA: TGTGCCAGTAGTATTGTATCCGAGGGAAATCAGCCCCAGCATTTT; CDR3: CASSIVSEGNQPQHF
D: .; V: TRBV28; size: few; J: TRBJ2-6; length: 15; DNA: TGTGCCAGCAGTTCTTGGTCCTCTGGGGCCAACGTCCTGACTTTC; CDR3: CASSSWSSGANVLTF
D: TRBD1; V: TRBV15; size: .; J: TRBJ1-5; length: 17; DNA: TGTGCCACCAGCGGCGAGCTTCGGCAGGGGGCCGGACAGCCCCAGCATTTT; CDR3: CATSGELRQGAGQPQHF
D: .; V: TRBV9; size: .; J: TRBJ1-3; length: 16; DNA: TGTGCCAGCAGCATGGGACCGTCCCTCTCTGGAAACACCATATATTTT; CDR3: CASSMGPSLSGNTIYF
D: .; V: TRBV5-3; size: once; J: TRBJ2-1; length: 15; DNA: TGTGCCAGAAGCACTACCGGGACCAAGGCTAATGAGCAGTTCTTC; CDR3: CARSTTGTKANEQFF
D: .; V: TRBV7-2; size: .; J: TRBJ1-1; length: 15; DNA: TGTGCCAGCAGCTTAACCGGGGACCCTTACACTGAAGCTTTCTTT; CDR3: CASSLTGDPYTEAFF
D: .; V: TRBV2; size: once; J: TRBJ2-5; length: 14; DNA: TGTGCCAGCGGCGCTCGACTAGTTGATGGGACCCAGTACTTC; CDR3: CASGARLVDGTQYF
D: .; V: TRBV28; size: .; J: TRBJ2-1; length: 13; DNA: TGTGCCAGCAGCCCGGAGGGGGGCAATGAGCAGTTCTTC; CDR3: CASSPEGGNEQFF
D: .; V: TRBV11-2; size: .; J: TRBJ2-4; length: 16; DNA: TGTGCCAGCAGCGGGGTGAGAGGAAGGACCAAAAACATTCAGTACTTC; CDR3: CASSGVRGRTKNIQYF
D: .; V: TRBV10-3; size: .; J: TRBJ2-3; length: 15; DNA: TGTGCCATCAGTATGGACAGCCCTAGCACAGATACGCAGTATTTT; CDR3: CAISMDSPSTDTQYF
D: .; V: TRBV28; size: few; J: TRBJ2-1; length: 12; DNA: TGTGCCAGCAGTTTATTTCCCGATGAGCAGTTCTTC; CDR3: CASSLFPDEQFF